This T cell receptor (beta chain) appears in the sequencing data of a study of cytomegalovirus exposure and HLA in healthy donors. There are a few counts of this clone. What it recognizes is unknown. With 60 Vbeta and 13 Jbeta primers, the PCR was carried out. TCRdb's copy holds only in-frame clones and misses some; the assay was immunoSEQ multiplex PCR. The sample comprises some 120,000 clones, over 9.5% of which are singletons, and roughly 4.6% rests with the top ten. Study-wide results and limits: The investigators catalogued 150 or so TCR beta chains as cytomegalovirus-associated. Per a prior analysis, the majority of TCR beta V segments were productive roughly 87% or roughly 30% of the time.

The CDR3 spans 14 residues. Germline lookup yields CDR1 MNHNS and CDR2 SASEGT. V was clipped by 0 bases and J by 7 bases; unmatched bases: 5. This cohort consisted of healthy bone marrow donors. Nominal health characterized the donors when sampled, though unrecorded immune exposures were likely. This receptor was obtained from a woman younger than 30 in good health and CMV-seropositive. Sample: PBMCs. This chain links TRBV6-1 with TRBJ1-2; TRBD1 matches 7 bases. In DNA, the CDR3 is TGTGCCAGCAGTGAAGCCGGGACAGTCGCTGGCTACACCTTC. Its protein is CASSEAGTVAGYTF.